This T cell receptor (beta chain) emerged from a study of blood T cell repertoires in COVID-19. Using immunoSEQ multiplex PCR, the repertoire was profiled, and TCRdb retains in-frame clones only, with some absent. This sample yields 95,000 to 150,000 clones, of which just over 70% are seen a single time; 0.7% to 1% belongs to the top ten. The CDR3 loop spans 12 amino acids. With 1 base removed from V and 6 bases from J, the gap between germline ends came to 9 bases. Germline CDR1 and CDR2: GTSNPN and SVGIG (reference sequence). The chain carries TRBV30 and TRBJ2-5, with D possibly TRBD1 on 6 matching bases. The TCR sequence derives from a human donor with acute or convalescent COVID-19. The donor label of this sample is uncertain. The sample was peripheral blood. CDR3 nucleotide sequence: TGTGCCTGGAGTGCCAGGGGACAGACCCAGTACTTC. It codes for CAWSARGQTQYF.